The T cell receptor (beta chain) under discussion was sequenced for a study of cytomegalovirus exposure and HLA in healthy donors. About the study: Drawn from HLA-typed donors, 80 million to 95 million unique TCRs were held in an early data release. Study outcomes and limitations: V- and J-gene trimming of TCR beta was linked (in a later analysis) to a missense DCLRE1C variant. Likely technical artifact: a cluster of highly shared sequence variants. The classifier, whose performance was assessed in both the original and validation cohorts, reportedly diagnosed cytomegalovirus status with high specificity and sensitivity.

Germline V gives CDR1 MNHEY, CDR2 SVGAGI. CDR3 length equals 14 residues. V was trimmed by 6 bases and J by 0 bases, leaving 12 bases between them. PCR used 60 Vbeta primers and 13 Jbeta primers. Generated by immunoSEQ multiplex PCR, the TCRdb table keeps only in-frame clones and is missing some. Here the sample spans roughly 240,000 clones, about 85% being singletons. With respect to this clone: What it binds is unknown.

The rearrangement joins TRBV6-5 to TRBJ2-7; a weak D match, TRBD2 (5 bases). The clonotype originates from a girl aged 2 to 9 in good health and CMV-seronegative. The sample was PBMCs. The CDR3 sequence: CASSRPGSSYEQYF. The CDR3 DNA sequence: TGTGCCAGCAGCCGACCGGGATCCTCCTACGAGCAGTACTTC.